Given below is one TCR beta chain in context. These data belong to a study of cytomegalovirus exposure and HLA in healthy donors. Study-wide background: There were 90 million to 140 million unique TCR beta sequences, drawn from around 180 million T cells, in an earlier analysis.

Germline CDR1 MGHRA, CDR2 YSYEKL. This CDR3 comprises 14 residues. V lost 6 bases, J lost 1 base, and 9 bases lay in between. Vbeta (60) and Jbeta (13) primers were used in the PCR. Assay used: immunoSEQ multiplex PCR; TCRdb lists only in-frame clones, some missing. The data show about 130,000 clones, roughly three quarters seen once. V is TRBV4-1 and J is TRBJ2-2, with a possible D match to TRBD2 (6 bases). The receptor's source is a man aged 25 to 40 in good health and CMV-seronegative. The sequenced sample consisted of PBMCs. CDR3 sequence: CASRAAGNTGELFF. The CDR3 DNA is TGCGCCAGCAGAGCAGCGGGGAACACCGGGGAGCTGTTTTTT.